The 17 T cell receptor beta chains below come from one sample, sequenced in a study of cytomegalovirus exposure and HLA in healthy donors (TCRdb year 2017). Library construction relied on the immunoSEQ multiplex PCR assay. For the multiplex PCR, a mixture combining 60 forward primers for TCR Vbeta segments and 13 reverse primers for TCR Jbeta segments was used. TCRdb provides this immuneACCESS table in a form limited to in-frame rearrangements. Some clones are lacking; in checked studies, under half of them reflect an unresolved V gene, and why the rest are absent is not known. For this sample there are 170,000 or so clones; roughly 78% appear just once. Less than 15% of the sample belongs to the ten largest clones. Sequences were obtained from PBMCs. All receptors come from a woman between 50 and 59 years old in good health and CMV-seropositive.

The chain has TRBV30 and TRBJ1-4; D unresolved. Trimming cost V 6 bases and J 8 bases, with 19 bases left between them. The germline gives CDR1 GTSNPN, CDR2 SVGIG (reference sequence). The CDR3 runs to 14 residues. CDR3 DNA sequence: TGTGCCTGCTTAAGGAGGCCCCGCAACGAAAAACTGTTTTTT. It translates to CACLRRPRNEKLFF.

V is TRBV7-3 and J is TRBJ2-7, with TRBD1 identical over 8 bases. This CDR3 region has 13 residues. Germline loops: CDR1 SGHTA, CDR2 FQGTGA. With V trimmed by 4 bases and J by 4 bases, 3 bases remained unmatched. The DNA of the CDR3 is TGTGCCAGCAGCTCCACAGGGGGTTACGAGCAGTACTTC. It specifies CASSSTGGYEQYF. The full variable domain, with the rest looked up from reference TRBV7-3 and TRBJ2-7, is GAGVSQTPSNKVTEKGKYVELRCDPISGHTALYWYRQSLGQGPEFLIYFQGTGAADDSGLPNDRFFAVRPEGSVSTLKIQRTERGDSAVYLCASSSTGGYEQYFGPGTRLTVT.

The chain couples TRBV9 to TRBJ1-4, with D unclear. Trimming removed 0 bases at V and 1 base at J, with 16 bases between. The CDR3 sequence is 18 residues long. Germline-derived CDR1 and CDR2 are SGDLS and YYNGEE. The chain's CDR3 is CASSVDPGSPGTNEKLFF. As DNA, the CDR3 is TGTGCCAGCAGCGTAGACCCCGGGAGCCCGGGAACTAATGAAAAACTGTTTTTT.

This clone was found a few times. The V gene is TRBV7-3, the J gene TRBJ2-1, with TRBD2 as a possible D gene (7 bases). Germline V CDR1 and CDR2: SGHTA, FQGTGA. This CDR3 is built from 16 residues. V dropped 1 base and J dropped 7 bases, with 17 bases sitting between them. The CDR3 sequence is CASSLIKAGRGNEQFF. The CDR3 DNA follows: TGTGCCAGCAGCTTAATAAAAGCGGGGAGGGGGAATGAGCAGTTCTTC.

This clone was seen a single time. The chain combines TRBV5-1 with TRBJ2-6; D perhaps matches TRBD1 (5 bases). Germline V gene sequence: CDR1 SGHRS, CDR2 YFSETQ. CDR3 length: 15 amino acids. V gave up 1 base and J gave up 4 bases, with 9 bases separating them. CDR3 loop: CASSLWGEGANVLTF. CDR3 coding DNA: TGCGCCAGCAGCTTGTGGGGCGAAGGGGCCAACGTCCTGACTTTC.

The chain has TRBV7-9 and TRBJ2-1; tentatively, D is TRBD2 (6 bases). CDR1 is SEHNR and CDR2 is FQNEAQ in the germline V gene (reference sequence). The CDR3 consists of 15 residues. The V gene lost 3 bases and the J gene lost 0 bases, with 9 bases spanning the gap. The CDR3 here is CASSFGRSSYNEQFF. In nucleotides, the CDR3 is TGTGCCAGCAGCTTTGGGAGGAGCTCCTACAATGAGCAGTTCTTC.

The rearrangement joins TRBV6-1 to TRBJ1-2, with D tentatively TRBD1 (6 bases). In germline, CDR1 is MNHNS, CDR2 SASEGT. This CDR3 has 14 amino acids. V was pared by 2 bases and J by 4 bases, with 11 bases between. CDR3 DNA sequence: TGTGCCAGCAGTGAAAATCGGGACACCTATGGCTACACCTTC. Its protein product is CASSENRDTYGYTF.

The chain combines TRBV7-2 with TRBJ2-2; 7 nucleotides match TRBD2. J lost 7 bases, V lost 2 bases, and 1 base had no gene match. Per the germline V gene, CDR1 is SGHTA and CDR2 is FQGNSA. CDR3 length: 13 residues. The CDR3 bases are TGTGCCAGCAGCTTAAGCGGGGACGGGGAGCTGTTTTTT. Its protein is CASSLSGDGELFF.

This clone has just one count. One end of the junction fails to match germline, which may point to a read error. The CDR3, as DNA: TGTGCCAGTAGTAGACCCGGGTGGGACATTCTGTACTTC. Protein product: CASSRPGWDILYF. This chain uses TRBV19 with TRBJ2-4; possibly TRBD1 for D (6 bases). Germline CDR1 reads LNHDA; CDR2 reads SQIVND (reference sequence). The CDR3 is 13 residues long.

This clone was detected a few times. The V gene is TRBV4-2, the J gene TRBJ2-1, with 8 bases lining up with TRBD2. Trimming took 0 bases from V and 1 from J; bases not matched to a gene: 2. CDR1 and CDR2 (germline): LGHNA, YNFKEQ. The CDR3 runs to 16 residues. The CDR3 nucleotides read TGTGCCAGCAGCCAAGAATCTAGCGGGTCCTACAATGAGCAGTTCTTC. Residues: CASSQESSGSYNEQFF.

The J gene is TRBJ2-2, the V gene TRBV5-5, with 8 nucleotides matching TRBD1. The CDR3 loop spans 16 amino acids. The germline V gene has CDR1 SGHKS and CDR2 YYEKEE (reference sequence). Trimming removed 3 bases from V and 1 base from J; junction bases left unmatched: 5. In DNA, the CDR3 is TGTGCCAGCAGCTCAACCGGGACAGGGAACACCGGGGAGCTGTTTTTT. This gives the protein CASSSTGTGNTGELFF.

This chain links TRBV27 with TRBJ2-2, with TRBD1 as a possible D gene (5 bases). V gave up 2 bases and J gave up 2 bases, with 12 bases separating them. CDR3 length: 16 amino acids. Germline lookup yields CDR1 MNHEY and CDR2 SMNVEV (reference sequence). CDR3 residues: CASSLRRQGNTGELFF. The CDR3, as DNA: TGTGCCAGCAGTTTAAGGCGGCAGGGAAACACCGGGGAGCTGTTTTTT.

This clone came up once. The chain combines TRBV11-2 with TRBJ1-2, with TRBD1 identical over 8 bases. This CDR3 contains 13 residues. The junction had 11 bases not matched to a gene; V was cut back by 3 bases and J by 14 bases. Germline V gene data show CDR1 as SGHAT and CDR2 as FQNNGV. This CDR3 reads CASSFSRQGAWTF. The CDR3 bases are TGTGCCAGCAGCTTCTCCCGGCAGGGGGCTTGGACCTTC.

The V gene is TRBV6-5, the J gene TRBJ1-2, with D possibly being TRBD1 (6 bases). The CDR3 is 12 amino acids. Deletions cut 8 bases from V and 8 bases from J, with 15 bases between. From germline, CDR1 is MNHEY and CDR2 SVGAGI. The chain's CDR3 is CASGQGNGGYTF. The CDR3 coding sequence is TGTGCCAGCGGTCAGGGGAACGGGGGCTACACCTTC.

The chain employs TRBV2 and TRBJ2-5; 11 nucleotides align to TRBD2. After removal of 2 bases from V and 2 bases from J, the junction contained 4 bases not matched to a gene. The CDR3 has 16 amino acids. The germline V gene has CDR1 SNHLY and CDR2 FYNNEI. The CDR3 reads CASSEMSSGGQETQYF. The CDR3 DNA reads as TGTGCCAGCAGTGAAATGTCTAGCGGGGGGCAAGAGACCCAGTACTTC.

The V call is TRBV27, the J call TRBJ2-3; the D is unclear. CDR1 is MNHEY, CDR2 SMNVEV, per germline (reference sequence). Trimming removed 6 bases at V and 1 base at J, with 8 bases between. There are 13 residues in the CDR3. The CDR3 sequence: CASRVQGTDTQYF. Written as DNA, the CDR3 is TGTGCCAGCAGAGTCCAGGGCACAGATACGCAGTATTTT.

V gene TRBV7-9 combines with J gene TRBJ2-5, with 8 positions matching TRBD1. This CDR3 has 15 amino acids. Trimming removed 3 bases from V and 6 bases from J; junction bases left unmatched: 9. Germline-derived CDR1 and CDR2 are SEHNR and FQNEAQ (reference sequence). CDR3 sequence reads: CASSFAGGPTQTQYF. The CDR3, as DNA: TGTGCCAGCAGCTTCGCAGGGGGCCCAACGCAGACCCAGTACTTC.